This T cell receptor (beta chain) was observed in a study of T cells after yellow fever vaccination. Study-wide points: Weaker, the secondary response had a peak occurring faster, on day 5 versus 15. Reappearing after the booster were most of the clones from primary vaccination (almost 97% CD4, 88% CD8). Contamination by abundant bulk-population clonotypes could be present in FACS-sorted repertoires.

There are 14 residues in the CDR3. The germline V and J ends were trimmed by 7 bases and 0 bases, with 9 bases remaining between them. Germline assignment: CDR1 SEHNR and CDR2 FQNEAQ (reference sequence). This clonotype showed up many times. Its specificity is not known. The authors made TCR cDNA by 5'RACE template switching, adding a universal primer site and UMIs. TCRdb called the 5' RACE reads again in MiXCR, with one record for every CDR3 protein. The table lists under 250,000 distinct CDR3 sequences, approximately 3.3% of them singletons. The rearrangement links TRBV7-9 to TRBJ1-4; D is possibly TRBD1 (5 bases). The TCR sequence derives from a man aged 18-30 years who received the YFV17D yellow fever vaccine. The source material was CD4+ T cells sorted from PBMCs, sampled 10 days after the yellow fever booster vaccination. The CDR3 bases are TGTGCCAGCACCCGGACATCAACTAATGAAAAACTGTTTTTT. This encodes CASTRTSTNEKLFF.